The 16 T cell receptor beta chains given below trace back to one sample, sequenced in a study of T cells in Graves' hyperthyroidism and ophthalmopathy. RNA transcripts yielded amplified TCR beta CDR3 regions. RT-PCR in the first round (using the HTBI primer set) targeted the TCR CDR3. From the multiplex PCR reads, TCRdb called clonotypes with MiXCR, one entry per CDR3 protein. The top ten hold around 15% of the sample, which has 600,000 to 750,000 distinct CDR3 sequences, 17% seen once. The sample comprised blood. These receptors were taken from a man between 50 and 59 years old with Graves' hyperthyroidism.

The CDR3 nucleotides read TGTGCCAGCAGCTCAAAGGGGACAGGGTTTTACGAGCAGTACTTC. Translated: CASSSKGTGFYEQYF. The chain combines TRBV7-9 with TRBJ2-7; 9 bases match TRBD1. The ends lost 4 bases at V and 4 bases at J; junction bases unmatched: 8. This CDR3 has 15 residues. CDR1 is SEHNR, CDR2 FQNEAQ, per germline (reference sequence).

This clonotype was seen repeatedly, ten times or more. V usage is TRBV5-1 and J usage is TRBJ2-1; D tentatively fits TRBD1 or TRBD2 (6 bases each). The CDR3 runs to 15 residues. Germline V gene sequence: CDR1 SGHRS, CDR2 YFSETQ. V was pared by 4 bases and J by 2 bases, with 13 bases between. CDR3: CASSPEGGPYNEQFF. The CDR3 nucleotides are TGCGCCAGCAGCCCCGAGGGGGGCCCCTACAATGAGCAGTTCTTC.

The chain employs TRBV28 and TRBJ2-7, with a tentative D call TRBD1 (5 bases). Germline lookup yields CDR1 MDHEN and CDR2 SYDVKM. The CDR3 totals 17 residues. Trimming cost V 5 bases and J 6 bases, with 26 bases left between them. Here the CDR3 reads CASSPSGFGQGMGEQYF. The CDR3 nucleotides are TGTGCCAGCAGTCCATCCGGCTTCGGCCAGGGAATGGGCGAGCAGTACTTC.

This clonotype has at least ten counts. The CDR3: CASSHPGENTEAFF. In nucleotides, the CDR3 is TGTGCCAGCAGCCACCCCGGGGAGAACACTGAAGCTTTCTTT. The chain couples TRBV14 to TRBJ1-1; D gene ambiguous. The V gene's germline CDR1 is SGHDN and CDR2 FVKESK. Trimming stripped 3 bases from V and 1 base from J, with 9 bases between. The CDR3 loop spans 14 amino acids.

The sample holds a few counts of this clonotype. The chain uses TRBV12-3 or TRBV12-4 and TRBJ1-4, with 11 bases that match TRBD1. V lost 6 bases, J lost 7 bases, and 10 bases stayed unmatched. This CDR3 is 16 amino acids long. As DNA, the CDR3 is TGTGCCAGCAGCCCGGGACAGGGGGGTGTTGGTGAAAAACTGTTTTTT. Its protein is CASSPGQGGVGEKLFF.

Comments on this clonotype: At one of its ends the junction is not consistent with the germline gene, which may arise from a read error. This chain joins TRBV28 and TRBJ2-7; 10 nucleotides align to TRBD2. The germline CDR1 and CDR2 sequences are MDHEN and SYDVKM. The CDR3 sequence is 16 residues long. The CDR3 DNA sequence: TGTGCCAGCAGTCCGGAGACTAGCGGGCGCTCCCACGAGCAGTACTTC. It translates to CASSPETSGRSHEQYF.

V usage is TRBV12-3 or TRBV12-4 and J usage is TRBJ1-2, with no clear D. The CDR3 spans 13 residues. The ends were cut back, 5 bases at V and 4 bases at J, with 11 bases in the middle. The CDR3 DNA reads as TGTGCCAGCAGTATACAACAAGTCTATGGCTACACCTTC. The encoded protein is CASSIQQVYGYTF.

In this sample, this clonotype turned up many times. The chain combines TRBV5-1 with TRBJ2-7, with 11 bases that match TRBD2. V gave up 5 bases and J gave up 5 bases; unmatched junction bases: 9. The CDR3 has 15 residues. Germline CDR1 and CDR2: SGHRS and YFSETQ. The DNA of the CDR3 is TGCGCCAGCAGATCCATAGCGGGAGGGCCGGACGAGCAGTACTTC. Amino acid sequence: CASRSIAGGPDEQYF.

Of note for this clonotype: At one of its ends the junction is not consistent with the germline gene, which may arise from a read error. The V and J genes are TRBV7-7 and TRBJ2-1, with a tentative D call TRBD2 (5 bases). The CDR3 contains 16 residues. Germline V gene lookup returns CDR1 SSHAT and CDR2 FNYEAQ (reference sequence). CDR3 residues: CASSLVATTGYNEQFF. In DNA form, the CDR3 reads TGTGCTAGCAGCTTAGTTGCGACTACCGGCTACAATGAGCAGTTCTTC. Full variable domain (missing parts from reference TRBV7-7 and TRBJ2-1): GAGVSQSPRYKVTKRGQDVTLRCDPISSHATLYWYQQALGQGPEFLTYFNYEAQPDKSGLPSDRFSAERPEGSISTLTIQRTEQRDSAMYRCASSLVATTGYNEQFFGPGTRLTVL.

V is TRBV13 and J is TRBJ2-7, with D possibly being TRBD1 (6 bases). Trimming removed 3 bases from V and 2 bases from J, with 17 bases in between. The length of the CDR3 is 16 residues. The germline CDR1 and CDR2 sequences are PRHDT and FYEKMQ (reference sequence). For the CDR3, the DNA is TGTGCCAGCAGCTTGGGGGCCGTGGGCCAAACCTACGAGCAGTACTTC. Its translation: CASSLGAVGQTYEQYF.

This chain links TRBV24-1 with TRBJ2-3, with 7 nucleotides matching TRBD1. The CDR3 runs 14 residues. The V gene's germline CDR1 is KGHDR and CDR2 SFDVKD. V lost 6 bases to trimming and J lost 2 bases; unmatched junction nucleotides: 4. This CDR3 reads CATSLDRHTDTQYF. DNA of the CDR3: TGTGCCACCAGTTTGGACAGGCACACAGATACGCAGTATTTT.

This clonotype has a handful of counts. The J gene is TRBJ1-2, the V gene TRBV27; D gene ambiguous. There are 15 residues in the CDR3. Deletions cut 4 bases from V and 2 bases from J, with 14 bases between. CDR1 and CDR2 from the germline V gene are MNHEY and SMNVEV (reference sequence). CDR3 nucleotides: TGTGCCAGCAGTTCTCTTCCCCTGACAAACTATGGCTACACCTTC. It translates to CASSSLPLTNYGYTF.

This chain uses TRBV27 with TRBJ2-7; the match to TRBD1 covers 9 bases. Germline lookup yields CDR1 MNHEY and CDR2 SMNVEV (reference sequence). The trim removed 6 bases at V and 3 bases at J, leaving 9 bases unmatched. There are 15 residues in the CDR3. For the CDR3, the DNA is TGTGCCAGCAGAGAAGGGACAGGGCCATACTACGAGCAGTACTTC. This encodes CASREGTGPYYEQYF.

This clonotype was counted ten times or more. This CDR3 reads CASSVVGSQETQYF. In DNA form, the CDR3 reads TGTGCCAGCAGCGTAGTAGGGTCCCAAGAGACCCAGTACTTC. The rearrangement joins TRBV9 to TRBJ2-5; D call uncertain. Deletions cut 0 bases from V and 1 base from J, with 7 bases between. The germline gives CDR1 SGDLS, CDR2 YYNGEE. The CDR3 consists of 14 residues.

The chain is built from TRBV7-8 and TRBJ2-2; TRBD2 aligns across 12 bases. CDR1 is SGHVS, CDR2 FQNEAQ, per germline. The junction had 11 bases not matched to a gene; V was cut back by 5 bases and J by 7 bases. This CDR3 contains 17 residues. The CDR3 loop reads CASSPPSGRAENGELFF. For the CDR3, the DNA is TGTGCCAGCAGCCCCCCTAGCGGGAGGGCCGAGAACGGGGAGCTGTTTTTT.

The chain combines TRBV10-3 with TRBJ2-1; 10 bases match TRBD1. Germline trimming cut 2 bases from V and 7 bases from J; bases unmatched to any gene: 8. The CDR3 is 16 amino acids. Germline CDR1 ENHRY, CDR2 SYGVKD. CDR3 sequence: CAISERGQGNWNEQFF. The CDR3 region has the DNA TGTGCCATCAGTGAGAGGGGACAGGGGAACTGGAATGAGCAGTTCTTC.